The 30 T cell receptor beta chains below were found in one sample sequenced in a study of CD8+CD57+ T cells in acquired aplastic anemia. For sequencing, patients were chosen who had shown expansion of CD8+CD57+ cells by flow cytometry. The template for TCR beta VDJ and CDR3 sequence profiling was genomic DNA. In TCRdb, the reads were re-called with MiXCR into one record per CDR3 protein. The sample records 180,000 or so distinct CDR3 sequences, 48% being singletons. The specimen sequenced was sorted CD4+, CD8+, or CD8+CD57+ T cells (not recorded which) from PBMCs. These receptors originate from a human donor with aplastic anemia.

There are a few counts of this clonotype. The chain carries TRBV25-1 and TRBJ1-6; the D is unclear. Germline lookup yields CDR1 MGHDK and CDR2 SYGVNS. This CDR3 contains 16 residues. Deletions cut 4 bases from V and 8 bases from J, with 18 bases between. Written as DNA, the CDR3 is TGTGCCAGCAGTGCCAACACAGCGGGCGGCCATTCACCCCTCCACTTT. Amino acids: CASSANTAGGHSPLHF.

As to this clonotype: The junction and the germline gene differ at one end; a read error may be behind it. The genes are TRBV9 and TRBJ2-1, with D perhaps assigned TRBD1 or TRBD2 (5 bases each). Per germline, CDR1 SGDLS and CDR2 YYNGEE. The CDR3 loop spans 15 amino acids. The CDR3 is CASSVTGTDFGEQSF. CDR3 sequence (DNA): TGTGCCAGCAGCGTAACCGGGACGGACTTCGGTGAGCAGTCCTTC. Using reference TRBV9 and TRBJ2-1 for the parts outside the CDR3, the full variable domain is DSGVTQTPKHLITATGQRVTLRCSPRSGDLSVYWYQQSLDQGLQFLIQYYNGEERAKGNILERFSAQQFPDLHSELNLSSLELGDSALYFCASSVTGTDFGEQSFGPGTRLTVL.

Only a few counts were recorded for this clonotype. The genes are TRBV27 and TRBJ1-6; 9 bases match TRBD1. With 3 bases clipped from V and 5 bases from J, the junction kept 8 bases outside the gene matches. Germline V lookup: CDR1 MNHEY, CDR2 SMNVEV (reference sequence). This CDR3 is built from 17 residues. CDR3 in amino acids: CASSFYGQGIHNSPLHF. The CDR3 DNA reads TGTGCCAGCAGTTTTTATGGACAGGGGATCCATAATTCACCCCTCCACTTT.

The V and J genes are TRBV19 and TRBJ2-1; 7 bases agree with TRBD2. The ends lost 5 bases at V and 5 bases at J; junction bases unmatched: 6. The CDR3 is made up of 14 amino acids. Germline assignment: CDR1 LNHDA and CDR2 SQIVND (reference sequence). Here the CDR3 reads CASSWGGYNNEQFF. CDR3 coding DNA: TGTGCCAGTAGTTGGGGGGGGTACAACAATGAGCAGTTCTTC.

The chain carries TRBV24-1 and TRBJ1-1; 7 nucleotides line up with TRBD1. CDR3 length: 13 residues. V dropped 10 bases and J dropped 0; count of bases not matched to a gene: 4. The germline V gene encodes CDR1 KGHDR and CDR2 SFDVKD. In nucleotides, the CDR3 is TGTGCCACACAGGGGACTTTGAACACTGAAGCTTTCTTT. This codes for CATQGTLNTEAFF.

The chain uses TRBV7-2 and TRBJ1-2; a possible D gene is TRBD1 (5 bases). The CDR3 spans 14 residues. Trimming took 0 bases from V and 5 from J, leaving 10 bases between them. The V gene's germline CDR1 is SGHTA and CDR2 FQGNSA. Written as DNA, the CDR3 is TGTGCCAGCAGCTTAGCGGGGGGGACTTATGGCTACACCTTC. Translating gives CASSLAGGTYGYTF. Together with reference TRBV7-2 and TRBJ1-2, the CDR3 gives the full variable domain: GAGVSQSPSNKVTEKGKDVELRCDPISGHTALYWYRQSLGQGLEFLIYFQGNSAPDKSGLPSDRFSAERTGGSVSTLTIQRTQQEDSAVYLCASSLAGGTYGYTFGSGTRLTVV.

The rearrangement joins TRBV5-4 to TRBJ2-7; 13 bases are a match to TRBD2. Per germline, CDR1 SGHNT and CDR2 YYREEE (reference sequence). The CDR3 has 15 amino acids. The V and J ends lost 5 bases and 7 bases, in that order; junction bases with no gene match: 9. CDR3 amino acids: CASSHRLAGGREQYF. For the CDR3, the DNA is TGTGCCAGCAGTCACCGACTAGCGGGGGGCCGGGAGCAGTACTTC.

About this clonotype itself: A read error may explain this, as a much larger clone is one base away. The rearrangement links TRBV6-1 to TRBJ1-5; D call uncertain. Germline values: CDR1 MNHNS, CDR2 SASEGT. V was trimmed by 6 bases and J by 1 base, leaving 7 bases between them. The CDR3 is 13 amino acids. The CDR3 is CASSSMSNQPQHF. In DNA, the CDR3 is TGTGCCAGCAGCAGCATGAGCAATCAGCCCCAGCATTTT.

The chain recombines TRBV15 with TRBJ2-3; TRBD2 aligns across 11 bases. The CDR3 has 16 amino acids. The germline gives CDR1 LNHNV, CDR2 YYDKDF (reference sequence). With 0 bases clipped from V and 1 base from J, the junction kept 0 bases outside the gene matches. In nucleotides, the CDR3 is TGTGCCACCAGCAGAGAACTAGCGGGGGGCACAGATACGCAGTATTTT. It encodes CATSRELAGGTDTQYF.

The chain is built from TRBV29-1 and TRBJ2-3; 7 positions agree with TRBD1. CDR3 length: 14 amino acids. CDR1 is SQVTM, CDR2 ANQGSEA, per germline. Trimming at V came to 6 bases and at J to 0 bases, leaving 6 bases not matched to a gene. CDR3 amino acids: CSVKTGPSTDTQYF. CDR3 coding DNA: TGCAGCGTCAAGACAGGGCCTAGCACAGATACGCAGTATTTT.

V gene TRBV19 combines with J gene TRBJ1-5; 10 bases line up with TRBD1. Per germline, CDR1 LNHDA and CDR2 SQIVND (reference sequence). The CDR3 has 15 amino acids. Trimming removed 3 bases from V and 8 bases from J; junction bases left unmatched: 7. Here the CDR3 reads CASSMDRDRGKPQHF. The CDR3 bases are TGTGCCAGTAGTATGGACCGGGACAGGGGAAAGCCCCAGCATTTT.

The rearrangement uses TRBV6-1 and TRBJ2-5; maybe TRBD1 (6 bases). The CDR3 is 15 amino acids. V gave up 6 bases and J gave up 3 bases, with 17 bases separating them. The germline V gene encodes CDR1 MNHNS and CDR2 SASEGT. CDR3 sequence reads: CASSSLGAGEETQYF. In DNA, the CDR3 is TGTGCCAGCAGCTCCCTGGGGGCTGGGGAAGAGACCCAGTACTTC.

Comment on this clonotype: A much larger clone sits a single nucleotide away, making a read error possible. The chain employs TRBV6-4 and TRBJ2-1, with 11 bases that match TRBD1. With V trimmed by 8 bases and J by 6 bases, 6 bases remained unmatched. Germline lookup yields CDR1 MRHNA and CDR2 SNTAGT. The CDR3 covers 14 residues. The DNA for the CDR3 is TGTGCCAGCGGTGCCGGGACAGGGGGCAATGAGCAGTTCTTC. Its translation: CASGAGTGGNEQFF.

This chain uses TRBV10-1 with TRBJ1-3; weak D call: TRBD1 (5 bases). V gave up 5 bases and J gave up 4 bases, with 15 bases separating them. The CDR3 spans 15 residues. In germline, CDR1 is WNHNN, CDR2 SYGVQD (reference sequence). The CDR3 sequence is CASSREKGFGNTIYF. The DNA of the CDR3 is TGCGCCAGCAGTCGAGAAAAGGGGTTCGGAAACACCATATATTTT.

V is TRBV29-1 and J is TRBJ1-1; D is uncertain. The CDR3 extends over 13 amino acids. Trimming removed 0 bases at V and 8 bases at J, with 13 bases between. Germline CDR1 reads SQVTM; CDR2 reads ANQGSEA. The CDR3 reads CSVEEVRGPEAFF. In DNA, the CDR3 is TGCAGCGTTGAAGAAGTGAGAGGACCAGAAGCTTTCTTT.

This clonotype was detected a few times. Compared with germline, one end of the junction differs, possibly owing to a read error. V usage is TRBV20-1 and J usage is TRBJ2-5; unclear D gene. The CDR3 sequence is 12 residues long. Germline V lookup: CDR1 DFQATT, CDR2 SNEGSKA (reference sequence). CDR3 nucleotide sequence: TGCAGTGCTAGCTCGATTCTGGAGACCCAGTACTTT. Translation gives CSASSILETQYF.

This rearrangement joins TRBV3-1 to TRBJ2-3; perhaps TRBD1 as D (6 bases). The V and J ends lost 6 bases and 2 bases respectively, with 18 bases between them. Germline V lookup: CDR1 LGHDT, CDR2 YNNKEL (reference sequence). The CDR3 runs 16 residues. CDR3 DNA sequence: TGTGCCAGCAGACAGACCGGGACAACAAACACAGATACGCAGTATTTT. This translates into CASRQTGTTNTDTQYF.

This clonotype was picked up many times. The gene calls are TRBV6-2 or TRBV6-3 and TRBJ1-5; no clear D gene. Between the trimmed V and J ends, which lost 5 bases and 7 bases, there was a span of 24 bases. CDR1 and CDR2 (germline): MNHEY, SVGEGT. The CDR3 runs 17 residues. The CDR3 reads CASSIYVEAGLEQPQHF. The CDR3 DNA sequence: TGTGCCAGCAGTATTTACGTCGAGGCAGGCCTAGAGCAGCCCCAGCATTTT.

This clonotype came up many times. The chain has TRBV10-3 and TRBJ1-1; no firm D call. This CDR3 is built from 11 residues. Trimming took 10 bases from V and 0 from J, leaving 6 bases between them. Germline values: CDR1 ENHRY, CDR2 SYGVKD. CDR3 residues: CATTLNTEAFF. The CDR3 DNA reads TGTGCCACGACTCTGAACACTGAAGCTTTCTTT.

V and J are TRBV6-5 and TRBJ1-3; D gene unclear. Trimming left V 1 base short and J 0 bases short, with 10 bases between. Germline V gene data show CDR1 as MNHEY and CDR2 as SVGAGI. The length of the CDR3 is 16 residues. The CDR3 spells CASSYLGRISGNTIYF. The CDR3 DNA reads TGTGCCAGCAGTTACTTAGGACGGATCTCTGGAAACACCATATATTTT.

This clonotype showed up many times. The chain has TRBV11-2 and TRBJ2-7; 14 bases agree with TRBD2. CDR1 SGHAT and CDR2 FQNNGV come from the germline V gene. J was trimmed by 7 bases and V by 4 bases; bases with no gene match: 12. CDR3 length equals 17 residues. DNA of the CDR3: TGTGCCAGCAGCTCCGGACTAGCGGGGGGCGCCGGACGGGAGCAGTACTTC. Translating gives CASSSGLAGGAGREQYF.

The rearrangement uses TRBV25-1 and TRBJ2-7; D tentatively reads TRBD1 or TRBD2 (6 bases each). Germline assignment: CDR1 MGHDK and CDR2 SYGVNS. Between the trimmed V and J ends, which lost 6 bases and 3 bases, there was a span of 18 bases. This CDR3 has 15 amino acids. Here the CDR3 DNA reads TGTGCCAGCAGCGTTGAGGGGGGAAGGTTCTACGAGCAGTACTTC. This sequence encodes CASSVEGGRFYEQYF.

The CDR3 DNA reads as TGTGCCAGCAGCCCATACCAAACCGGGACTAGGGCAGATACGCAGTATTTT. Residues: CASSPYQTGTRADTQYF. The chain uses TRBV3-1 and TRBJ2-3; 8 nucleotides line up with TRBD2. V lost 4 bases, J lost 4 bases, and 13 bases stayed unmatched. CDR3 length: 17 amino acids. From germline, CDR1 is LGHDT and CDR2 YNNKEL (reference sequence).

The chain couples TRBV5-6 to TRBJ2-1, with TRBD2 identical over 7 bases. CDR1 is SGHDT and CDR2 is YYEEEE in the germline V gene. The CDR3 length is 14 residues. Losses at the gene ends were 2 bases for V and 6 bases for J; bases not matched to a gene: 5. For the CDR3, the DNA is TGTGCCAGCAGCTTAGCGGCTAGCGGCAATGAGCAGTTCTTC. Its translation is CASSLAASGNEQFF.

This rearrangement joins TRBV7-2 to TRBJ2-1; D may match TRBD1 or TRBD2 (6 bases each). This CDR3 contains 12 residues. Trimming stripped 5 bases from V and 8 bases from J, with 10 bases between. Germline V gene data show CDR1 as SGHTA and CDR2 as FQGNSA. The chain's CDR3 is CASSLRGDEQFF. CDR3 nucleotides: TGTGCCAGCAGCCTAAGGGGGGATGAGCAGTTCTTC.

This clonotype was seen only a few times. The chain employs TRBV15 and TRBJ1-6, with a weak D call TRBD1 (5 bases). V was shortened by 0 bases and J by 6 bases, with 6 bases between the two germline ends. The CDR3 loop spans 14 amino acids. Germline-derived CDR1 and CDR2 are LNHNV and YYDKDF (reference sequence). DNA for the CDR3: TGTGCCACCAGCAGAGATGGGGGTAATTCACCCCTCCACTTT. This gives the protein CATSRDGGNSPLHF.

By share, this clonotype ranks as medium-sized. The rearrangement uses TRBV15 and TRBJ1-5; D remains ambiguous. The CDR3 has 16 residues. From germline, CDR1 is LNHNV and CDR2 YYDKDF (reference sequence). Trimming removed 1 base from V and 7 bases from J, with 17 bases in between. The CDR3 region is CATSRAPHHQQQPQHF. CDR3 coding DNA: TGTGCCACCAGCAGAGCTCCGCACCACCAGCAACAGCCCCAGCATTTT.

This clonotype showed up many times. The chain combines TRBV5-4 with TRBJ2-7; tentative D call: TRBD2 (6 bases). Germline values: CDR1 SGHNT, CDR2 YYREEE (reference sequence). CDR3 length: 15 amino acids. Between the trimmed V and J ends, which lost 4 bases and 2 bases, there was a span of 16 bases. For the CDR3, the DNA is TGTGCCAGCAGCCCCGGGACTCCTGGGCCCTACGAGCAGTACTTC. This sequence encodes CASSPGTPGPYEQYF.

This clonotype showed up just a few times. V is TRBV20-1 and J is TRBJ1-1; no clear D. With 5 bases removed from V and 1 base from J, the gap between germline ends came to 11 bases. CDR1 is DFQATT, CDR2 SNEGSKA, per germline (reference sequence). The CDR3 length is 13 residues. CDR3 bases: TGCAGTGCTGGAAATACACCGAACACTGAAGCTTTCTTT. It encodes CSAGNTPNTEAFF.

The J gene is TRBJ2-1, the V gene TRBV9; 7 nucleotides match TRBD2. V was clipped by 7 bases and J by 7 bases; unmatched bases: 14. This CDR3 has 15 residues. Looked up from germline, CDR1 is SGDLS and CDR2 is YYNGEE. The DNA of the CDR3 is TGTGCCAGCTCACCACCGAGTACAGCGGGAAATGAGCAGTTCTTC. Its translation: CASSPPSTAGNEQFF.